Shown below are 17 T cell receptor beta chains from a single sample sequenced in a study of post-analysis software for immune sequencing data. Overall study results and limits: The five TRBV segments detected at higher frequency in patients than in controls included TRBV5-6, TRBV5-1 and TRBV20-1.

These receptors have no known antigen. Libraries were made from TCR beta cDNA, and they carried unique molecular identifiers. TCRdb ran MiXCR on the PCR reads and lists one entry per CDR3 protein. The sample contains roughly 800,000 distinct CDR3 sequences, about 53% of which appear only once. The sequenced sample consisted of blood. The receptors shown here come from a girl between 10 and 17 years old with multiple sclerosis.

This clonotype occurred a few times. CDR3 protein: CASSHGGVETQYF. For the CDR3, the DNA is TGCGCCAGCAGCCACGGGGGAGTGGAGACCCAGTACTTC. The chain combines TRBV5-1 with TRBJ2-5; a possible D gene is TRBD2 (6 bases). Germline V gene lookup returns CDR1 SGHRS and CDR2 YFSETQ. V dropped 4 bases and J dropped 5 bases, with 12 bases sitting between them. This CDR3 has 13 residues. The whole variable domain, filled in from reference TRBV5-1 and TRBJ2-5, reads KAGVTQTPRYLIKTRGQQVTLSCSPISGHRSVSWYQQTPGQGLQFLFEYFSETQRNKGNFPGRFSGRQFSNSRSEMNVSTLELGDSALYLCASSHGGVETQYFGPGTRLLVL.

The chain employs TRBV29-1 and TRBJ2-3; perhaps TRBD1 as D (5 bases). This CDR3 has 14 residues. CDR1 and CDR2 (germline): SQVTM, ANQGSEA. The germline V and J ends were trimmed by 0 bases and 4 bases, with 11 bases remaining between them. The CDR3 loop is CSVEEGNRPDTQYF. DNA of the CDR3: TGCAGCGTTGAAGAGGGCAACAGGCCAGATACGCAGTATTTT.

This chain joins TRBV9 and TRBJ2-5; D not resolved. CDR1 and CDR2 (germline): SGDLS, YYNGEE. The CDR3 covers 16 residues. V lost 0 bases and J lost 2, with 14 bases in between. Written as DNA, the CDR3 is TGTGCCAGCAGCGTAGGTTCCCACGGTGTACAAGAGACCCAGTACTTC. Encoded protein: CASSVGSHGVQETQYF.

This clonotype has just a few counts. V gene TRBV12-3 or TRBV12-4 combines with J gene TRBJ1-5; 8 nucleotides align to TRBD1. CDR3 length: 14 residues. The V gene end was trimmed by 5 bases and the J gene end by 5 bases; junction bases not matched to a gene: 5. CDR3 in DNA: TGTGCCAGCAGTGCGCAGGGGGCGCATCAGCCCCAGCATTTT. This translates into CASSAQGAHQPQHF.

This clonotype was detected a few times. The chain joins TRBV27 to TRBJ2-1, with 8 bases that match TRBD2. Germline assignment: CDR1 MNHEY and CDR2 SMNVEV (reference sequence). The length of the CDR3 is 15 residues. With V trimmed by 6 bases and J by 1 base, 5 bases remained unmatched. The DNA of the CDR3 is TGTGCCAGCAGCCCCGGGGGGGGGTCCTACAATGAGCAGTTCTTC. Amino acid sequence: CASSPGGGSYNEQFF.

The chain uses TRBV12-3 or TRBV12-4 and TRBJ2-7; 9 bases are a match to TRBD1. The CDR3 sequence is 17 residues long. Trimming at V came to 5 bases and at J to 4 bases, leaving 15 bases not matched to a gene. CDR3 DNA: TGTGCCAGCAGTCTTTTCCCTTCACAGGGGGCGCGGTACGAGCAGTACTTC. Its protein is CASSLFPSQGARYEQYF.

In DNA form, the CDR3 reads TGTGCCAGCAGCTTGCAGGGGGTTGTCTACGAGCAGTACTTC. Amino acids: CASSLQGVVYEQYF. The chain combines TRBV7-8 with TRBJ2-7; 7 bases align to TRBD1. CDR1 SGHVS and CDR2 FQNEAQ come from the germline V gene. There are 14 residues in the CDR3. V trimming: 3 bases; J trimming: 3 bases; junction bases outside the gene matches: 5.

This chain joins TRBV6-1 and TRBJ1-5; tentatively, D is TRBD1 (5 bases). The germline V gene encodes CDR1 MNHNS and CDR2 SASEGT. The CDR3 covers 19 residues. V lost 6 bases, J lost 2 bases, and 26 bases lay in between. CDR3 sequence (DNA): TGTGCCAGCAGCCCGCAGGGCCCGGGAATCGTTGGTGGCAATCAGCCCCAGCATTTT. Protein product: CASSPQGPGIVGGNQPQHF.

The V and J genes are TRBV25-1 and TRBJ2-7; D call uncertain. In germline, CDR1 is MGHDK, CDR2 SYGVNS. The CDR3 loop spans 11 amino acids. V lost 8 bases and J lost 3, with 8 bases in between. The CDR3 is CASGSVYEQYF. The CDR3 DNA sequence: TGTGCCAGCGGGTCGGTCTACGAGCAGTACTTC.

This chain links TRBV12-3 or TRBV12-4 with TRBJ2-3, with D possibly TRBD1 on 6 matching bases. Trimming left V 1 base short and J 0 bases short, with 14 bases between. The length of the CDR3 is 17 residues. The DNA for the CDR3 is TGTGCCAGCAGTTTAGGGACAGTTTTCGGGAGCACAGATACGCAGTATTTT. Amino acid sequence: CASSLGTVFGSTDTQYF.

This chain uses TRBV20-1 with TRBJ2-3; 9 bases map to TRBD2. Germline lookup yields CDR1 DFQATT and CDR2 SNEGSKA (reference sequence). This CDR3 contains 14 residues. V shed 2 bases, J shed 4 bases, and the junction held 4 bases outside the gene matches. CDR3 amino acids: CSARPLAGSDTQYF. CDR3 sequence (DNA): TGCAGTGCTAGACCCCTAGCGGGATCAGATACGCAGTATTTT.

This clonotype was seen a single time. The genes are TRBV5-6 and TRBJ1-1, with a weak D call TRBD1 (6 bases). Germline CDR1 reads SGHDT; CDR2 reads YYEEEE. V shed 4 bases and J shed 1 base, with 17 bases lying between them. The CDR3 length is 16 residues. CDR3 DNA sequence: TGTGCCAGCAGCATCACAGGGATGTCGGGGAACACTGAAGCTTTCTTT. As protein: CASSITGMSGNTEAFF. The full variable domain, with the rest looked up from reference TRBV5-6 and TRBJ1-1, is DAGVTQSPTHLIKTRGQQVTLRCSPKSGHDTVSWYQQALGQGPQFIFQYYEEEERQRGNFPDRFSGHQFPNYSSELNVNALLLGDSALYLCASSITGMSGNTEAFFGQGTRLTVV.

This chain's CDR3 is CASSLEPRGQGASVEQYF. The CDR3, as DNA: TGTGCCAGCAGCTTAGAACCACGGGGACAGGGGGCGTCTGTCGAGCAGTACTTC. The rearrangement joins TRBV7-2 to TRBJ2-7, with 12 bases aligning to TRBD1. J was trimmed by 6 bases and V by 1 base; bases with no gene match: 13. CDR3 size: 18 residues. Germline CDR1 is SGHTA and CDR2 is FQGNSA.

The V and J genes are TRBV18 and TRBJ1-5, with 7 bases matching TRBD1. J lost 5 bases, V lost 5 bases, and 9 bases had no gene match. Germline CDR1 reads KGHSH; CDR2 reads LQKENI. The CDR3 consists of 15 residues. The CDR3 sequence: CASSKDPGQHQPQHF. In DNA, the CDR3 is TGTGCCAGCTCAAAAGACCCGGGACAGCATCAGCCCCAGCATTTT.

In its sample, this clonotype was seen a few times. The rearrangement links TRBV12-3 or TRBV12-4 to TRBJ2-1; D is uncertain. V was pared by 9 bases and J by 0 bases, with 12 bases between. The CDR3 consists of 14 residues. Written as DNA, the CDR3 is TGTGCCAGTGAACAGCCGAGCTCCTACAATGAGCAGTTCTTC. Translating it yields CASEQPSSYNEQFF.

Only one count was recorded for this clonotype. CDR3 in amino acids: CASSLMVGNYEQYF. In nucleotides, the CDR3 is TGTGCCAGCAGCTTAATGGTCGGTAACTACGAGCAGTACTTC. The chain employs TRBV7-9 and TRBJ2-5; D is undetermined. The closer fit of TRBJ2-7 to the DNA end suggests the J call may be wrong. Germline assignment: CDR1 SEHNR and CDR2 FQNEAQ (reference sequence). The CDR3 is made up of 14 amino acids.

This clonotype was picked up many times. This sequence joins TRBV7-2 and TRBJ1-2; 12 nucleotides line up with TRBD1. The CDR3 contains 15 residues. V was pared by 5 bases and J by 4 bases, with 5 bases of the junction left unmatched. From germline, CDR1 is SGHTA and CDR2 FQGNSA. CDR3 residues: CASSPKGQGAYGYTF. The CDR3 DNA reads as TGTGCCAGCAGCCCAAAGGGACAGGGGGCCTATGGCTACACCTTC.